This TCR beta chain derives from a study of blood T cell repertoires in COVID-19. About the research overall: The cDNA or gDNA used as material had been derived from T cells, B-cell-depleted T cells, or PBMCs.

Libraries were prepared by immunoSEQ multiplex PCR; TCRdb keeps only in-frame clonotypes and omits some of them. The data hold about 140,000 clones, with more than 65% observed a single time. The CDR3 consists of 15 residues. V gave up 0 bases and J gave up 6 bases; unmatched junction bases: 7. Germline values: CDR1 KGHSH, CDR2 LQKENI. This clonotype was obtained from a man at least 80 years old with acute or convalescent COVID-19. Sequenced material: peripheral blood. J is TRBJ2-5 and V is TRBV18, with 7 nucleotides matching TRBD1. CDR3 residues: CASSPPGQQGQTQYF. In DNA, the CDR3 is TGTGCCAGCTCACCACCGGGACAGCAGGGACAGACCCAGTACTTC.